This TCR beta chain comes out of a study of CD8+ T cells in alopecia areata. Overall study: It was oral tofacitinib, at 5 to 10 mg twice daily, that treated patients received. Study-wide findings and caveats: Many of the expanded lesional clones endured in scalp and blood while on tofacitinib.

A remark on this clone: Its antigen is unknown.

RNA was isolated and reverse transcribed to cDNA, the sequencing template. Sequencing was performed with immunoSEQ multiplex PCR; in TCRdb, only in-frame clones are kept and a portion is missing. The top ten hold around 17% of the sample, which has about 100,000 clones, 60% seen once. Regarding treatment: oral pan-JAK inhibitor, 5-10 mg twice daily. Peripheral blood and lesional scalp punch biopsies came from alopecia areata patients. The sequenced sample was CD8+ T cells sorted from blood, obtained between weeks 55 and 70, from a patient treated with tofacitinib. This sequence was found in a human donor with alopecia areata.

The CDR3: CAHGGPSYNEQFF. The CDR3 DNA is TGTGCCCACGGGGGGCCCTCCTACAATGAGCAGTTCTTC. The chain recombines TRBV30 with TRBJ2-1; D possibly corresponds to TRBD2 (7 bases). V lost 8 bases to trimming and J lost 0 bases, with 11 bases between them. The CDR3 loop spans 13 amino acids. Germline V gene sequence: CDR1 GTSNPN, CDR2 SVGIG (reference sequence).